These 21 T cell receptor beta chains share one sample of origin, sequenced in a study of T cell clonality in common variable immunodeficiency. Generated by immunoSEQ multiplex PCR, the TCRdb table keeps only in-frame clones and is missing some. This repertoire holds around 45,000 clones, and none appear only once. The source material was peripheral blood mononuclear cells. The source of these receptors is a person between 18 and 75 years old in good health.

The table lists this clone with many counts. The DNA ends 3 residues before the CDR3 does, and the rest of the CDR3 is filled in from the germline J gene. J is TRBJ1-5 and V is TRBV20-1; maybe TRBD1 (6 bases). Germline V CDR1 and CDR2: DFQATT, SNEGSKA (reference sequence). This CDR3 region has 15 residues. Between the trimmed V and J ends, which lost 0 bases and 7 bases, there was a span of 16 bases. This CDR3 is CSARDRVRGEQPQHF. The sequenced CDR3 bases are TGCAGTGCTAGAGACCGGGTCAGGGGCGAGCAGCCC.

This clone was observed at least ten times. The read halts 3 residues ahead of the CDR3 end, with the missing end drawn from the germline J gene. This rearrangement joins TRBV9 to TRBJ2-5; 10 bases fit TRBD1. The CDR3 is made up of 15 amino acids. Unmatched junction bases numbered 4, after V lost 2 bases and J lost 3 bases. Looked up from germline, CDR1 is SGDLS and CDR2 is YYNGEE. CDR3 in amino acids: CASSVDRGREETQYF. The sequenced part of the CDR3 DNA is TGTGCCAGCAGCGTCGACAGGGGGCGTGAAGAGACC.

A word on this clone: From the germline J gene comes the end of the CDR3, since the read stops 3 residues before it. The chain carries TRBV19 and TRBJ2-1, with D possibly matching TRBD2 (7 bases). CDR1 is LNHDA, CDR2 SQIVND, per germline (reference sequence). Trimming took 2 bases from V and 7 from J, leaving 21 bases between them. The CDR3 has 17 amino acids. The part of the CDR3 DNA that was read is TGTGCCAGTAGTATAAGGACACGGGCGGGGGCGAGGAATGAG. Encoded protein: CASSIRTRAGARNE. The CDR3 reads in full as CASSIRTRAGARNEQFF.

This clone has ten or more counts. The read finishes 3 residues shy of the CDR3 end, and the germline J gene is used to complete it. The genes are TRBV7-3 and TRBJ1-2; 7 bases align to TRBD1. In germline, CDR1 is SGHTA, CDR2 FQGTGA. CDR3 length: 16 residues. V gave up 6 bases and J gave up 1 base; unmatched junction bases: 11. The sequenced part of the CDR3 DNA is TGTGCCAGCAGTCCCGTAGGGGGCCCCTATAACTATGGC. Translating gives CASSPVGGPYNYG. Given in full, the CDR3 is CASSPVGGPYNYGYTF.

This clone was seen at least ten times. Read data end 3 residues before the CDR3 end; the end is taken from the germline J gene. The genes are TRBV29-1 and TRBJ1-1; D gene unclear. CDR1 and CDR2 (germline): SQVTM, ANQGSEA. The CDR3 consists of 13 residues. V gave up 6 bases and J gave up 4 bases, with 15 bases separating them. CDR3 region: CSVPTPAGTEAFF. Partial CDR3 DNA: TGCAGCGTACCAACACCGGCGGGCACTGAA.

The sample holds many counts of this clone. The sequenced CDR3 bases are TGTGCCAGTAGTGGGGACACCTGGGGAACTGAA. This sequence encodes CASSGDTWGTE. The whole CDR3 region reads CASSGDTWGTEAFF. The rearrangement joins TRBV19 to TRBJ1-1; tentative D call: TRBD1 (6 bases). The CDR3 end is not reached by the read, which stops 3 residues before it; the germline J gene fills it in. This CDR3 spans 14 amino acids. Trimming shortened V by 5 bases and J by 5 bases, and 15 bases separated the two germline ends. CDR1 and CDR2 from the germline V gene are LNHDA and SQIVND (reference sequence).

This clone has more than one count but fewer than ten. The read terminates 3 residues before the CDR3 end, so the remaining end is supplied by the germline J gene. This sequence joins TRBV20-1 and TRBJ1-2, with D perhaps TRBD1 (6 bases). V was trimmed by 0 bases and J by 4 bases, leaving 12 bases between them. This CDR3 is 14 amino acids long. Germline CDR1 reads DFQATT; CDR2 reads SNEGSKA (reference sequence). The sequenced CDR3 bases are TGCAGTGCTAGAGATCCAGGGACACCCTATGGC. Protein: CSARDPGTPYG. The whole CDR3 sequence reads CSARDPGTPYGYTF.

This clone was observed at least ten times. The read stops 3 residues short of the end of the CDR3; the missing end is completed from the germline J gene. This chain uses TRBV7-6 with TRBJ1-6; D not certain. This CDR3 contains 17 residues. Trimming took 0 bases from V and 0 from J, leaving 9 bases between them. Germline CDR1 SGHVS, CDR2 FNYEAQ. The part of the CDR3 DNA that was read is TGTGCCAGCAGCTTAGCGGGCGGGAGCTCCTATAATTCACCC. Its translation is CASSLAGGSSYNSP. The whole CDR3 region reads CASSLAGGSSYNSPLHF.

This clone was detected ten times or more. Mismatch with germline at one junction end may stem from a read error. The read finishes 3 residues shy of the CDR3 end, and the germline J gene is used to complete it. This chain uses TRBV4-2 with TRBJ2-6, with D possibly matching TRBD1 (5 bases). Looked up from germline, CDR1 is LGHNA and CDR2 is YNFKEQ. This CDR3 has 17 residues. The CDR3 protein is CASSQSVWGSGANVLTF. CDR3 DNA, as far as it was read: TGCGCCAGCAGCCAGTCAGTATGGGGCAGTGGGGCCAACGTC.

This clone was seen many times. The read stops 3 residues short of the end of the CDR3; the missing end is completed from the germline J gene. The V and J genes are TRBV2 and TRBJ1-2, with D unclear. The CDR3 runs 11 residues. CDR1 is SNHLY and CDR2 is FYNNEI in the germline V gene. The sequenced part of the CDR3 DNA is TGTGCCAGCAGTACCTCTCGGGGC. Encoded protein: CASSTSRG. The full CDR3 reads CASSTSRGYTF.

This clone showed up many times. Read data end 3 residues before the CDR3 end; the end is taken from the germline J gene. The chain joins TRBV27 to TRBJ2-1; 7 bases align to TRBD1. V lost 3 bases, J lost 4 bases, and 6 bases stayed unmatched. CDR3 length equals 15 residues. Germline V CDR1 and CDR2: MNHEY, SMNVEV (reference sequence). The CDR3 protein is CASSFTGVAYNEQFF. Incomplete CDR3 DNA: TGTGCCAGCAGTTTTACAGGGGTAGCGTACAATGAG.

This clone was found many times. The CDR3 goes on 3 residues after the read ends, and that part is filled in from the germline J gene. V gene TRBV10-1 combines with J gene TRBJ1-4; 12 bases are a match to TRBD1. CDR1 is WNHNN and CDR2 is SYGVQD in the germline V gene (reference sequence). This CDR3 comprises 18 residues. V trimming: 6 bases; J trimming: 3 bases; junction bases outside the gene matches: 11. The sequenced part of the CDR3 DNA is TGCGCCAGCAGAATACAGGCCGGGACAGGGGGCTCTAATGAAAAA. It yields the protein CASRIQAGTGGSNEK. The CDR3 as a whole reads CASRIQAGTGGSNEKLFF.

This clone was recorded many times. The CDR3 sequence is CASSEQGTGEETQYF. CDR3 DNA (partial): TGTGCCAGCAGTGAGCAAGGGACAGGGGAGGAGACC. This sequence joins TRBV2 and TRBJ2-5; TRBD1 agrees at 10 bases. The read ends 3 residues early relative to the CDR3; the germline J gene fills the gap. V trimming: 3 bases; J trimming: 5 bases; junction bases outside the gene matches: 6. The length of the CDR3 is 15 residues. Germline loops: CDR1 SNHLY, CDR2 FYNNEI.

This clone was seen repeatedly, ten times or more. The read ends 3 residues early relative to the CDR3; the germline J gene fills the gap. The chain is built from TRBV4-1 and TRBJ2-7; 10 nucleotides match TRBD2. CDR3 size: 17 residues. V was clipped by 1 base and J by 0 bases; unmatched bases: 6. Germline CDR1 and CDR2: MGHRA and YSYEKL. The sequenced part of the CDR3 DNA is TGCGCCAGCAGCCAAGTTGTAGCGGGGGGCCACTCCTACGAG. This codes for CASSQVVAGGHSYE. The entire CDR3 sequence reads CASSQVVAGGHSYEQYF.

This clone was recorded at least ten times. The CDR3 end is not reached by the read, which stops 3 residues before it; the germline J gene fills it in. V usage is TRBV19 and J usage is TRBJ2-3; D unclear. From germline, CDR1 is LNHDA and CDR2 SQIVND (reference sequence). The CDR3 contains 12 residues. Deletions cut 5 bases from V and 3 bases from J, with 6 bases between. This CDR3 is CASSQDTDTQYF. Partial CDR3 DNA: TGTGCCAGTAGTCAGGATACAGATACG. Complete variable domain (other parts from reference TRBV19 and TRBJ2-3): DGGITQSPKYLFRKEGQNVTLSCEQNLNHDAMYWYRQDPGQGLRLIYYSQIVNDFQKGDIAEGYSVSREKKESFPLTVTSAQKNPTAFYLCASSQDTDTQYFGPGTRLTVL.

The table lists this clone with many counts. The read is 3 residues too short to cover the CDR3 end, so that end is filled in from the germline J gene. This chain joins TRBV7-8 and TRBJ1-3; D is ambiguous. V lost 2 bases and J lost 4, with 6 bases in between. The CDR3 has 13 residues. From germline, CDR1 is SGHVS and CDR2 FQNEAQ. The DNA read from the CDR3 is TGTGCCAGCAGCTTACACAGCGGAAACACC. Residues: CASSLHSGNT. The whole CDR3 region reads CASSLHSGNTIYF.

This clone was counted ten times or more. With the read ending 3 residues before the CDR3 end, the germline J gene is used to fill in that end. This chain links TRBV20-1 with TRBJ2-5; TRBD1 might be the D (5 bases). Germline lookup yields CDR1 DFQATT and CDR2 SNEGSKA (reference sequence). V was cut by 2 bases and J by 1 base, with 11 bases left in between. The CDR3 sequence is 14 residues long. CDR3 bases read: TGCAGTGCTAGACACTGGGGCCCCCAAGAGACC. Translation: CSARHWGPQET. The entire CDR3 protein reads CSARHWGPQETQYF.

The CDR3 DNA, read in part, is TGTGCCAGCAGCCCCTCGCAGGGGAGCTCTGGAAACACC. This sequence encodes CASSPSQGSSGNT. The CDR3 reads in full as CASSPSQGSSGNTIYF. This chain joins TRBV7-6 and TRBJ1-3; a possible D gene is TRBD1 (6 bases). The read gets to within 3 residues of the CDR3 end, and the germline J gene fills in the rest. This CDR3 is 16 amino acids long. CDR1 SGHVS and CDR2 FNYEAQ come from the germline V gene. V was clipped by 5 bases and J by 0 bases, with 14 bases between them.

This clone was detected ten times or more. The read terminates 3 residues before the CDR3 end, so the remaining end is supplied by the germline J gene. The V gene is TRBV6-1, the J gene TRBJ2-7, with TRBD1 identical over 7 bases. Germline V gives CDR1 MNHNS, CDR2 SASEGT. This CDR3 contains 15 residues. Losses at the gene ends were 1 base for V and 5 bases for J; bases not matched to a gene: 8. The CDR3 bases that were read are TGTGCCAGCAGTGAAGGGGACAGCGAGGGGCACGAG. Amino acid sequence: CASSEGDSEGHE. The whole CDR3 sequence reads CASSEGDSEGHEQYF.

This clone was seen a handful of times. The read is 3 residues too short to cover the CDR3 end, so that end is filled in from the germline J gene. The chain has TRBV19 and TRBJ1-2; 7 bases map to TRBD1. This CDR3 spans 15 amino acids. After removal of 3 bases from V and 2 bases from J, the junction contained 6 bases not matched to a gene. Germline V lookup: CDR1 LNHDA, CDR2 SQIVND (reference sequence). CDR3 protein: CASSIAGTANYGYTF. The CDR3 DNA, read in part, is TGTGCCAGTAGTATCGCCGGGACAGCAAACTATGGC.

This clone was counted ten times or more. The read ends 3 residues early relative to the CDR3; the germline J gene fills the gap. The V and J genes are TRBV5-1 and TRBJ1-3; TRBD1 is a possible D gene (6 bases). Per the germline V gene, CDR1 is SGHRS and CDR2 is YFSETQ. The germline V and J ends were trimmed by 0 bases and 2 bases, with 6 bases remaining between them. This CDR3 has 14 residues. CDR3 amino acids: CASSLGTAGNTIYF. The CDR3 DNA, read in part, is TGCGCCAGCAGCTTGGGGACAGCTGGAAACACC.